A selection of T cell receptor beta chains follows, all from one sample in a study of CD8 T cells in Susac syndrome. From the immunoSEQ multiplex PCR reads, TCRdb called clonotypes with MiXCR, one entry per CDR3 protein. The sample has 100,000 to 150,000 distinct CDR3 sequences, about 93% seen once; the top ten hold less than 0.25%. Sequences were obtained from CD8+ T cells from PBMCs. The source of these receptors is a human donor with Susac syndrome. Each CDR3 is given with its conserved first and last residue. The D gene is left open where the match is weak. The listing skips clone size in some rows; elsewhere it reads once, few, many or a size class.

J,V,D,size,DNA,CDR3
TRBJ2-1,TRBV30,-,once,TGTGCCTGGAGTGTAGAACCGGGACAATTCGATGAGCAGTTCTTC,CAWSVEPGQFDEQFF
TRBJ2-3,TRBV6-5,TRBD2,-,TGTGCCAGCAGTCAGGGCCGGGAGGGTACAGATACGCAGTATTTT,CASSQGREGTDTQYF
TRBJ2-1,TRBV7-8,TRBD2,-,TGTGCCAGCAGCGCGACGCTAGCGGGGGGGCCCTACAATGAGCAGTTCTTC,CASSATLAGGPYNEQFF
TRBJ2-3,TRBV28,TRBD1,-,TGTGCCAGCAGTTTAATGGGACAGGCGGATACGCAGTATTTT,CASSLMGQADTQYF
TRBJ2-7,TRBV6-1,-,-,TGTGCCAGCAGTGAATACCCCTACTTCTCCTACGAGCAGTACTTC,CASSEYPYFSYEQYF
TRBJ2-7,TRBV7-9,-,-,TGTGCCAGCAGCCCAGACACCCACGAGCAGTACTTC,CASSPDTHEQYF
TRBJ1-5,TRBV28,-,-,TGTGCCAGCAGTCCTCGGGGGGCCTATAGCAATCAGCCCCAGCATTTT,CASSPRGAYSNQPQHF
TRBJ1-1,TRBV5-1,-,-,TGCGCCAGCAGCGGGGGGAACCCTGAAGCTTTCTTT,CASSGGNPEAFF
TRBJ2-2,TRBV9,TRBD1,-,TGTGCCAGCAGCGTAGGGTTAGGGGGCTACACCGGGGAGCTGTTTTTT,CASSVGLGGYTGELFF
TRBJ1-5,TRBV6-1,TRBD1,-,TGTGCCAGCAGTGAGACGGGACAGGGCAATCAGCCCCAGCATTTT,CASSETGQGNQPQHF
TRBJ2-1,TRBV20-1,-,once,TGCAGTGCTAGCGACTCAAGCTCCTACAATGAGCAGTTCTTC,CSASDSSSYNEQFF
TRBJ2-7,TRBV28,-,-,TGTGCCAGCGGAGCAACAGATGACCTCGAGCAGTACTTC,CASGATDDLEQYF
TRBJ1-4,TRBV13,-,-,TGTGCCAGCAGCTTAAGGATGGGTTCAGGCAGTAGGGAAAAACTGTTTTTT,CASSLRMGSGSREKLFF
TRBJ2-3,TRBV28,-,-,TGTGCCAGCAGTCCGGGAGGGACAGGGCTCCCAGATACGCAGTATTTT,CASSPGGTGLPDTQYF
TRBJ2-7,TRBV28,-,-,TGTGCCAGCAGTTTGGACGACAGATCCTACGAGCAGTACTTC,CASSLDDRSYEQYF
TRBJ2-1,TRBV15,-,-,TGTGCCACCACTACGGACAGATACAATGAGCAGTTCTTC,CATTTDRYNEQFF
TRBJ1-1,TRBV5-4,-,-,TGTGCCAGCAGCCCCACCTACCTTGAGGGTGGTGAAGCTTTCTTT,CASSPTYLEGGEAFF
TRBJ2-7,TRBV23-1,-,-,TGCGCCAGCAGTCAACCCACTAGGGCCAACTTATCCTACGAGCAGTACTTC,CASSQPTRANLSYEQYF
TRBJ2-7,TRBV4-2,TRBD2,-,TGTGCCAGCAGCCTCGGACTAGCGGGAGAGGAAGTCCGTTACGAGCAGTACTTC,CASSLGLAGEEVRYEQYF
TRBJ2-5,TRBV6-2/TRBV6-3,-,-,TGTGCCAGCACCCCCCAGCCCCAAGAGACCCAGTACTTC,CASTPQPQETQYF
TRBJ2-1,TRBV5-6,-,-,TGTGCCAGCAGCTCGGGAGAGCGGAATGAGCAGTTCTTC,CASSSGERNEQFF
TRBJ2-7,TRBV30,TRBD2,-,TGTGCCTGGAGTGTCCCGGGACTAGACCACTACGAGCAGTACTTC,CAWSVPGLDHYEQYF
TRBJ1-2,TRBV30,-,-,TGTGCCTGGAGCTCAGAGAGTTTCTATGGCTACACCTTC,CAWSSESFYGYTF
TRBJ2-7,TRBV15,-,-,TGTGCCACCAGCAGACTTCTCAGGGGCTACAGCTCCTACGAGCAGTACTTC,CATSRLLRGYSSYEQYF
TRBJ2-7,TRBV30,TRBD1,-,TGTGCCTGGAGTTCGACGGGACAGGGGACGTCCTACGAGCAGTACTTC,CAWSSTGQGTSYEQYF